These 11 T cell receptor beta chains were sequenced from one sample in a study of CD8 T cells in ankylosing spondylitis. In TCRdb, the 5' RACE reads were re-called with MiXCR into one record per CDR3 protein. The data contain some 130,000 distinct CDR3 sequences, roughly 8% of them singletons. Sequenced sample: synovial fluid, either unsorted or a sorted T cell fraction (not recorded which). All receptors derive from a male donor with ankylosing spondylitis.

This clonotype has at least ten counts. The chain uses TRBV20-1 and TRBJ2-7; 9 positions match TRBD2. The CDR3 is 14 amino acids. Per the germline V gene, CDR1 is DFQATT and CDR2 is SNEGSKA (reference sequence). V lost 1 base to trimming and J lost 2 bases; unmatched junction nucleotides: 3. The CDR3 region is CSARGLADTYEQYF. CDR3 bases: TGCAGTGCTAGAGGACTAGCGGATACCTACGAGCAGTACTTC.

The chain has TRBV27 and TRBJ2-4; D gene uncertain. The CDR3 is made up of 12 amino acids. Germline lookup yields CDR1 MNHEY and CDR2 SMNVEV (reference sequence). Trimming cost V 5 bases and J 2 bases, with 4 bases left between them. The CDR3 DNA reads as TGTGCCAGCAGTAGTACCAAAAACATTCAGTACTTC. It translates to CASSSTKNIQYF.

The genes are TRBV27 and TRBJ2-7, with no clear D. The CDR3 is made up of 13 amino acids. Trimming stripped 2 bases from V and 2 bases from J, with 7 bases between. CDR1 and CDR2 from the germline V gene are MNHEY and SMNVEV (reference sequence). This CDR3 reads CASSLRITYEQYF. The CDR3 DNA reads TGTGCCAGCAGTTTACGAATAACCTACGAGCAGTACTTC.

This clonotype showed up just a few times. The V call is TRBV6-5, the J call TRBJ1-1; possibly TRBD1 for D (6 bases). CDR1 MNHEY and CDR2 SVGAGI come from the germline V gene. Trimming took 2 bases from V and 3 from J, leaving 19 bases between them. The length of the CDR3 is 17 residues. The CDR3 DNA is TGTGCCAGCAGTTACCCCGGGGGGGCCAAGAGTCACACTGAAGCTTTCTTT. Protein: CASSYPGGAKSHTEAFF.

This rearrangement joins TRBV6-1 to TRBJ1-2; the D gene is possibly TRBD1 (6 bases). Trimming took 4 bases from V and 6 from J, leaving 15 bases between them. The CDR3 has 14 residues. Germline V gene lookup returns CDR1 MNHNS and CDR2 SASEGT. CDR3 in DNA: TGTGCCAGCAGTGCCGCGGCGGGGGCCAATGGCTACACCTTC. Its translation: CASSAAAGANGYTF.

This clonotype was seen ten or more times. The CDR3 spells CASRPPGAGYTF. The CDR3 DNA follows: TGTGCCAGCAGGCCGCCGGGTGCGGGCTACACCTTC. The chain combines TRBV7-2 with TRBJ1-2; no clear D. The CDR3 totals 12 residues. The germline V gene has CDR1 SGHTA and CDR2 FQGNSA. V lost 6 bases and J 8 bases, leaving 13 bases between the germline ends.

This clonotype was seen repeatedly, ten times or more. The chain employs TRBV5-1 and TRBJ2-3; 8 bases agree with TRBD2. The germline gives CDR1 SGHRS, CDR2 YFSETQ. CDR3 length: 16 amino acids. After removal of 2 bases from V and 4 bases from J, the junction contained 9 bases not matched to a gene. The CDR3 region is CASSFGSGGFADTQYF. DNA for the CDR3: TGCGCCAGCAGCTTTGGGAGCGGGGGATTTGCAGATACGCAGTATTTT.

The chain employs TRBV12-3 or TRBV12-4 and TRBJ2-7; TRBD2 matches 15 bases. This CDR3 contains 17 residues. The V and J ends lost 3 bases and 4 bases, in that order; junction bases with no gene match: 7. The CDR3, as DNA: TGTGCCAGCAGTTTTTCCCCAGGACTAGCGGGAGGGTACGAGCAGTACTTC. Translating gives CASSFSPGLAGGYEQYF.

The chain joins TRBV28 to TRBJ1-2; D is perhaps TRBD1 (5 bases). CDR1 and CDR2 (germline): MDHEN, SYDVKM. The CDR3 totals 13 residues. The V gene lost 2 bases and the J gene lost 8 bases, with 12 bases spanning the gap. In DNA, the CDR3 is TGTGCCAGCAGTTTACCCCAGGGACCGGGCTACACCTTC. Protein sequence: CASSLPQGPGYTF.

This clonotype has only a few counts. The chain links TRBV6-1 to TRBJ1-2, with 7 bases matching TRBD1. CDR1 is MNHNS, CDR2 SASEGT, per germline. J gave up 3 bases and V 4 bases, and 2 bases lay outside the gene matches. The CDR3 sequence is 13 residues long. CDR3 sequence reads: CASSVDRDYGYTF. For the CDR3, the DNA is TGTGCCAGCAGTGTCGACAGGGACTATGGCTACACCTTC.

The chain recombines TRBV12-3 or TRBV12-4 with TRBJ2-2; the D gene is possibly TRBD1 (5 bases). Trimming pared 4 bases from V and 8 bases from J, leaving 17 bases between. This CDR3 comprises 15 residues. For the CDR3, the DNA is TGTGCCAGCAGTTCCCTCAGGGCTGGCACGGGGGAGCTGTTTTTT. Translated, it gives CASSSLRAGTGELFF.